This T cell receptor (beta chain) is drawn from a study of PD-L1 blockade in urothelial cancer (dated by TCRdb to 2017 to 2019). Regarding the study in general: Every patient began therapy in 2014 and was given atezolizumab 1,200 mg intravenously every 3 weeks. About 85% of the roughly 29 patients were identified as males with urothelial cancer of bladder origin, and a prior smoking history was reported by 18 of 29 patients. Patients had an ECOG performance status of 0 or 1 and had received between 0 and 3 prior chemotherapy regimens. Blood samples were analyzed at two time points: 3 weeks after treatment start (second dose) and 6 weeks after treatment start. Blood samples yielded a median of 141,255 T cells and more than 75,000 unique TCRs, with median clonality roughly 0.085. The study was an exploratory multi-omic analysis of somatic, immune and clinical correlates of response to PD-L1 blockade with atezolizumab in urothelial cancer. Pretreatment tumor samples, along with matched peripheral blood serially collected before and after atezolizumab treatment, were subjected to TCR sequencing. Durable clinical benefit meant progression-free survival longer than 6 months, and TCR features were also tested against progression-free and overall survival. Whole exome sequencing and RNA sequencing of pretreatment tumors were performed alongside TCR sequencing in the same patients. Durable clinical benefit was achieved by nine patients but not by the remaining 20. Twenty-nine patients had pretreatment blood TCR-seq, roughly 25 had at least one posttreatment blood collection, and roughly 25 had tumor TCR-seq.

Each PCR received spiked-in synthetic TCR analog templates so that absolute template abundance could be estimated from read counts. The immunoSEQ assay used bias-controlled V and J gene primers to amplify TCRbeta CDR3 regions from genomic DNA. Rearranged TCRbeta segments were sequenced at approximately 20X coverage. On the study's bioinformatics: Sequencing errors were corrected by clustering and CDR3s were annotated against IMGT to assign V, D and J genes. Downstream analyses used only productive TCRbeta rearrangements and left out out-of-frame or stop-codon sequences. Clonality was calculated as one minus the Shannon entropy normalized by the log of the number of unique productive sequences. Clones differing between time points or between blood and tumor were identified by Fisher's exact test with Benjamini-Hochberg correction at adjusted p below 0.01. Not all clones reach the TCRdb copy of this immuneACCESS table, which keeps in-frame sequences only. Checked studies attribute under half of the gap to unresolved V genes and leave the rest unexplained. V, J and clone size are those of that table, while D and trimming were read from the DNA. The sample table shows 95,000 or so clones, and around 86% are seen once. The ten biggest clones cover roughly 2% of the sample.

A word on this clone: This receptor's antigen is unknown. No quality values exist for individual bases; no much larger clone is one base distant.

The cysteine opens and the phenylalanine closes a CDR3 of 13 amino acids. The kept DNA is CDR3 alone, 39 bases in frame from the first base. Between the V and J ends, shortened by 3 bases and 0 bases respectively, the junction contains 7 bases. Via the germline V gene (reference sequence), CDR1 is SGHNT and CDR2 YYREEE. What the work shows at the level of the full study, not this receptor alone: Because the sample size was small (n = 29) and many of the analyses were exploratory, the results are meant to be hypothesis-generating. Patients with durable benefit showed greater expansion of tumor-associated TCR clones in peripheral blood 3 weeks after starting treatment (n of about 20, p = 0.022). A pretreatment peripheral blood TCR clonality below the median was linked to improved progression-free and overall survival.

The time point label here, explained by the study, means: pretreatment peripheral blood. The cohort comprised 25 to 35 patients with locally advanced or metastatic urothelial carcinoma treated at Memorial Sloan Kettering on a trial protocol. Peripheral blood mononuclear cells were collected from each patient pretreatment and during treatment, giving between 1 and 8 total time points per patient. The Qiagen DNeasy Blood extraction kit was used to purify genomic DNA from total PBMCs and tumor samples. Collected pretreatment and during treatment, PBMCs were isolated and stored as previously described.

This TCR was recovered from a man between 60 and 75 years old with urothelial cancer. This specimen consisted of PBMCs, obtained around atezolizumab (anti-PD-L1) treatment. The V gene is TRBV5-4 and the J gene is TRBJ2-7; no D gene is confidently identified. The CDR3 here reads CASSSGPSYEQYF. The nucleotide sequence reads as follows: TGTGCCAGCAGCTCGGGTCCCTCCTACGAGCAGTACTTC.